This T cell receptor (beta chain) came from a study of blood T cell repertoires in COVID-19 (dated by TCRdb to the early 2020s). With regard to the full study: Collaborator samples came from the United States, Italy and Spain and covered acute and convalescent phases of COVID-19. The prospective study material was composed of cDNA or gDNA derived from T cells, B-cell-depleted T cells, or PBMCs. Subjects who had been exposed to COVID-19, were actively infected with it, or had recovered from it provided the deeply sampled blood TCRbeta repertoires that made up the dataset. The repertoires were made available in a free public database intended to serve as a resource for research on the immune response to SARS-CoV-2. Samples were obtained from the ongoing ImmuneRACE study (first 160 participants) and from 950 to 1,500 subjects provided by 6 global collaborators. Sample metadata almost always included a de-identified subject ID, COVID-19 status, age in years and sex. Where available, HLA class I and class II types were obtained from metadata supplied by the sample provider rather than from assay-based typing. The research as a whole found: The quantity of clinical and demographic metadata differed by source and by participant and was supplied without curation.

Participants in the prospective study were enrolled through a virtual design, were aged roughly 18 to 100 years, and lived in roughly 24 United States geographic areas. Cohort assignment in the prospective study relied on participant-reported clinical history from a screening survey and a study questionnaire. In the prospective study, whole blood, serum and a nasopharyngeal or oropharyngeal swab were collected from each participant by mobile phlebotomists. Additional blood draws and questionnaires over an approximately two-month period could optionally be provided by prospective study participants. Prospective study blood samples were shipped either frozen or at room temperature before DNA extraction. Reading the germline V gene (reference sequence) gives CDR1 LNHDA and CDR2 SQIVND. Trimming accounts for 6 bases at V and 0 bases at J, while the number of junction bases matched to no gene is 8. The CDR3 runs 17 amino acids, cysteine and phenylalanine included. Only the CDR3 DNA is retained, 51 bases long and in frame from the first base.

Notes on this clone: Its binding antigen is unknown. Base qualities are missing; no much larger clone stands one base away.

TCRbeta CDR3 regions were amplified from genomic DNA by means of the immunoSEQ Assay, a bias-controlled multiplex PCR. Under the source paper's analysis protocol: Nucleated cell counts per sample were estimated from amplification of reference gene primers within the assay. Sequence reads were collapsed and filtered to measure the absolute abundance of every unique TCRbeta CDR3 rearrangement. For each sample, productive Simpson clonality was calculated by taking the square root of Simpson's diversity index across productive rearrangements. Entries here come from immuneACCESS through TCRdb and include only in-frame sequences with V and J called. Some clones fail to appear in such tables; in the studies checked, an unresolved V gene covers under half of the shortfall, and the cause of the remainder is unknown. V and J calls and clone size are given by that table; D and trimming were obtained from the DNA. Within this sample are 150,000 to 200,000 clones, with more than 65% of them counted one time only. Less than 20% of the sample goes to the ten largest clones.

Sequencing used PBMCs or T cells enriched from blood (not recorded which). The sequence joins TRBV19 to TRBJ1-6, with 7 middle bases fitting TRBD1. The TCR originated in a woman in her forties or fifties with acute COVID-19. The sequenced DNA: TGTGCCAGTAGCCCAGGGGGATCGAGCTCCTATAATTCACCCCTCCACTTT. It codes for CASSPGGSSSYNSPLHF.